These 4 T cell receptor beta chains were sequenced from one sample in a study of PD-L1 blockade in urothelial cancer. Sequenced by immunoSEQ multiplex PCR; TCRdb stores in-frame clones only, minus some. The data contain approximately 30,000 clones, around 86% of them singletons. This material consisted of PBMCs, taken around atezolizumab (anti-PD-L1) treatment. The receptors stem from a man over 45 with urothelial cancer.

The chain uses TRBV5-1 and TRBJ2-2; TRBD2 is a possible D gene (6 bases). The length of the CDR3 is 15 residues. CDR1 is SGHRS, CDR2 YFSETQ, per germline. V was pared by 4 bases and J by 3 bases, with 13 bases between. CDR3 region: CASSIAVGDTGELFF. The CDR3 DNA reads TGCGCCAGCAGCATAGCGGTGGGCGACACCGGGGAGCTGTTTTTT.

The rearrangement links TRBV19 to TRBJ1-2, with 12 bases matching TRBD1. V dropped 5 bases and J dropped 0; count of bases not matched to a gene: 7. The CDR3 has 17 residues. CDR1 and CDR2 from the germline V gene are LNHDA and SQIVND (reference sequence). CDR3 in DNA: TGTGCCAGTAGTCCCCGGGACAGGGGGCGAACTAACTATGGCTACACCTTC. Translating it yields CASSPRDRGRTNYGYTF.

The chain joins TRBV5-5 to TRBJ1-1; 9 bases match TRBD1. V lost 2 bases and J lost 1; bases outside the gene matches: 0. Germline CDR1 and CDR2: SGHKS and YYEKEE (reference sequence). CDR3 size: 14 residues. As DNA, the CDR3 is TGTGCCAGCAGCTTACAGGGGGCGAACACTGAAGCTTTCTTT. The encoded protein is CASSLQGANTEAFF.

This chain connects TRBV6-6 to TRBJ2-7; 15 bases align to TRBD2. Per germline, CDR1 MNHNY and CDR2 SVGAGI (reference sequence). V lost 7 bases to trimming and J lost 3 bases; unmatched junction nucleotides: 4. The CDR3 runs to 15 residues. Written as DNA, the CDR3 is TGTGCCAGCATCCTGGGACTAGCGGGAGGCTACGAGCAGTACTTC. This encodes CASILGLAGGYEQYF.